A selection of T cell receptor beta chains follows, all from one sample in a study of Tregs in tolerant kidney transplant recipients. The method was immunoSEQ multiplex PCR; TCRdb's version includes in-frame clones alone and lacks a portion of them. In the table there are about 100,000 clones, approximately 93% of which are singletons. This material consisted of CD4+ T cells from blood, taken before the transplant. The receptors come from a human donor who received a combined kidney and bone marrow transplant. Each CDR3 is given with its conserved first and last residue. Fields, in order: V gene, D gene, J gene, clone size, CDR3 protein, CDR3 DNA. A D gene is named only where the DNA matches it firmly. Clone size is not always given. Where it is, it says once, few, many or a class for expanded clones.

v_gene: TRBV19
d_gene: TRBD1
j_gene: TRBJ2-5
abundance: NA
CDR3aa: CAIAQTGEETQYF
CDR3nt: TGTGCCATTGCGCAGACAGGGGAAGAGACCCAGTACTTC

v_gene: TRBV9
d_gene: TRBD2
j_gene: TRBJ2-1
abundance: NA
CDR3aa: CASSVRLADRYNEQFF
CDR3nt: TGTGCCAGCAGCGTACGACTAGCGGACCGGTACAATGAGCAGTTCTTC

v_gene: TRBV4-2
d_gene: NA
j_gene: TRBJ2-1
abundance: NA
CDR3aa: CASSQGRLTSYNEQFF
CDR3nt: TGTGCCAGCAGCCAGGGGCGGTTAACCTCCTACAATGAGCAGTTCTTC

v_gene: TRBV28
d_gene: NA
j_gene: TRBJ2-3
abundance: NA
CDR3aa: CASMRGSTDTQYF
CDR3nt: TGTGCCAGCATGAGGGGGAGCACAGATACGCAGTATTTT

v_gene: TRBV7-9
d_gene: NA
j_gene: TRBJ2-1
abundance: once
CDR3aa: CASSLPRSNYNEQFF
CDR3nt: TGTGCCAGCAGCTTACCTCGGTCAAATTACAATGAGCAGTTCTTC

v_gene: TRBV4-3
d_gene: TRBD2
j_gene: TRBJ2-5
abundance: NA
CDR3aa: CASSQVWLAGRSETQYF
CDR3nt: TGCGCCAGCAGCCAAGTCTGGCTAGCGGGGAGATCGGAGACCCAGTACTTC

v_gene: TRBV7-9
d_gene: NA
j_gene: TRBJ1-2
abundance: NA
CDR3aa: CASSSQSYGYGYTF
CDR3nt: TGTGCCAGCAGCTCCCAAAGTTACGGCTATGGCTACACCTTC

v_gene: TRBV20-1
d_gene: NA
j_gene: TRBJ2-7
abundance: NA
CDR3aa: CSVGRFYEQYF
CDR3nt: TGCAGTGTTGGCAGGTTCTACGAGCAGTACTTC

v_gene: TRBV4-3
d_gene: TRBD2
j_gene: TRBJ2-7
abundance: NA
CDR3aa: CASSQDLASGSYEQYF
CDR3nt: TGCGCCAGCAGCCAAGATCTGGCTAGCGGCTCCTACGAGCAGTACTTC

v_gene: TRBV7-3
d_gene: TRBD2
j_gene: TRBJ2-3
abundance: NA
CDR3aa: CASSPRLAGGVDTQYF
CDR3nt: TGTGCCAGCAGCCCGAGACTAGCGGGAGGCGTAGATACGCAGTATTTT

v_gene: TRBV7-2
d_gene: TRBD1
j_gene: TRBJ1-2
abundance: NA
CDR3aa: CASSLRWDRNYGYTF
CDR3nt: TGTGCCAGCAGCCTACGTTGGGACAGGAACTATGGCTACACCTTC

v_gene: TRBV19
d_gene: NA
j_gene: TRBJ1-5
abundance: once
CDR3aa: CASDLGVLFNQPQHF
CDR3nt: TGTGCCAGTGACTTAGGAGTCCTCTTCAATCAGCCCCAGCATTTT

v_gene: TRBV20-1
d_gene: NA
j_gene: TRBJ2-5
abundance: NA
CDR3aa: CSGEKRETQYF
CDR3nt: TGCAGTGGGGAAAAGCGGGAGACCCAGTACTTC

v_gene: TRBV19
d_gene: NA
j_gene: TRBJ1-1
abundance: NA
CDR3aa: CASSIGLLLNTEAFF
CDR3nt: TGTGCCAGTAGTATAGGGCTCCTGCTGAACACTGAAGCTTTCTTT

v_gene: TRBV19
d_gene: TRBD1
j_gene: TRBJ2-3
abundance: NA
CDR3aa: CASSLMRQGVTDTQYF
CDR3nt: TGTGCCAGTAGTTTAATGAGACAGGGGGTGACAGATACGCAGTATTTT

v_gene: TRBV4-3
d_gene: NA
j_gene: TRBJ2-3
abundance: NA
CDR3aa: CASSQELGASTDTQYF
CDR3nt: TGCGCCAGCAGCCAAGAATTGGGAGCTAGCACAGATACGCAGTATTTT

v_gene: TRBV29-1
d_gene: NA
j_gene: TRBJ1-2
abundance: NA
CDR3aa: CSVEDGISRYGYTF
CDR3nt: TGCAGCGTTGAAGATGGTATTAGCCGTTATGGCTACACCTTC

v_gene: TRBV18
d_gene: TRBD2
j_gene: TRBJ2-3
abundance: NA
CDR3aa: CASSPLSGRAVADTQYF
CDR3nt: TGTGCCAGCTCACCCCTTAGCGGGAGGGCCGTTGCAGATACGCAGTATTTT

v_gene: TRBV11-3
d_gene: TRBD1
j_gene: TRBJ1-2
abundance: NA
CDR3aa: CASSLEGTGVNYGYTF
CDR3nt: TGTGCCAGCAGCTTAGAAGGGACAGGGGTTAACTATGGCTACACCTTC

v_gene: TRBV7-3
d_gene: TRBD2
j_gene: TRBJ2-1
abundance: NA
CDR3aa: CASSLTGTTSGSNEQFF
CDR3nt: TGTGCCAGCAGCTTGACCGGGACTACTAGCGGGAGCAATGAGCAGTTCTTC

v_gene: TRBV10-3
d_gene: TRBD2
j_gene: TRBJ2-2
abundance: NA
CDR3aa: CATQNWGLAGTGELFF
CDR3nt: TGTGCCACCCAAAACTGGGGACTAGCGGGGACCGGGGAGCTGTTTTTT

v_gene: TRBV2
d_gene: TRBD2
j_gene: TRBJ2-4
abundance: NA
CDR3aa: CASRGLAGGRNIQYF
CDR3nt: TGTGCCAGCAGGGGACTAGCGGGGGGCAGGAACATTCAGTACTTC

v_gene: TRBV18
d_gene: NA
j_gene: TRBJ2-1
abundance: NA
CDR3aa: CASSPVGSSYNEQFF
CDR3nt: TGTGCCAGCTCACCGGTGGGGAGCTCCTACAATGAGCAGTTCTTC

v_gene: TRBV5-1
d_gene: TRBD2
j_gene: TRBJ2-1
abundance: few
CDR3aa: CASSFPSGRAASYNEQFF
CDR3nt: TGCGCCAGCAGCTTTCCTAGCGGGAGGGCCGCTTCCTACAATGAGCAGTTCTTC

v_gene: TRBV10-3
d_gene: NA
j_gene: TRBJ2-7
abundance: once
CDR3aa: CAISESRVTSSYEQYF
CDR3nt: TGTGCCATCAGTGAGTCTAGGGTGACTAGCTCCTACGAGCAGTACTTC

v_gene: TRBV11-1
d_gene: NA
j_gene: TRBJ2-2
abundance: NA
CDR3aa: CASNTGKFGELFF
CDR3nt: TGTGCCAGCAATACAGGGAAATTCGGGGAGCTGTTTTTT

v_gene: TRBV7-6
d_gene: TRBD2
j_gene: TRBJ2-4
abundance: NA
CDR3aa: CASSLKWRGAPDKNIQYF
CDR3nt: TGTGCCAGCAGCTTAAAATGGCGGGGGGCCCCAGATAAAAACATTCAGTACTTC

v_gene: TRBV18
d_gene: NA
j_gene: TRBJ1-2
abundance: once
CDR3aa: CASSLNGLGPSNYGYTF
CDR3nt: TGTGCCAGCTCACTAAACGGTTTGGGGCCTTCTAACTATGGCTACACCTTC

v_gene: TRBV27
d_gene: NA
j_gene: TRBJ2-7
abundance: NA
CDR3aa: CASSQRGHSYEQYF
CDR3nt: TGTGCCAGCAGTCAGAGGGGACATTCCTACGAGCAGTACTTC

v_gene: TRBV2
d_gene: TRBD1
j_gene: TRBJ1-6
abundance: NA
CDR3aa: CASSEGSGRDRYSPLHF
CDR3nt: TGTGCCAGCAGTGAAGGTTCGGGTAGGGACAGATATTCACCCCTCCACTTT

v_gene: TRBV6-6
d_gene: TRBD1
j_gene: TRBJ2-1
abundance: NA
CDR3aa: CASRSGTGGYEQFF
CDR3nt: TGTGCCAGCAGGTCCGGGACAGGGGGCTATGAGCAGTTCTTC

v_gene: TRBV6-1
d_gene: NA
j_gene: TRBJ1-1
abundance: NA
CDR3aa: CASRTNTEAFF
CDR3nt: TGTGCCAGCAGGACAAACACTGAAGCTTTCTTT

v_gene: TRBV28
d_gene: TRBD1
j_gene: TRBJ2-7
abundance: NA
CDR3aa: CASSFTSGGEQYF
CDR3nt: TGTGCCAGCAGTTTCACCTCAGGGGGCGAGCAGTACTTC

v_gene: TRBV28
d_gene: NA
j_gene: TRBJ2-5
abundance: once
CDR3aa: CASSFIQHQETQYF
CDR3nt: TGTGCCAGCAGTTTTATACAGCACCAAGAGACCCAGTACTTC

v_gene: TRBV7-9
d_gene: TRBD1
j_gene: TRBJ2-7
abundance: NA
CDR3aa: CASSQRTGYEQYF
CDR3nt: TGTGCCAGCAGCCAAAGGACAGGCTACGAGCAGTACTTC

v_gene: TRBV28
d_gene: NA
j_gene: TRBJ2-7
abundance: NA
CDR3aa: CASSPFKQGPFSYEQYF
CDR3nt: TGTGCCAGCAGTCCCTTTAAGCAGGGTCCTTTTTCCTACGAGCAGTACTTC

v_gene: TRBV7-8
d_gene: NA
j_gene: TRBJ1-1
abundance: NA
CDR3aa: CASSFSVNTEAFF
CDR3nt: TGTGCCAGCAGCTTTTCAGTGAACACTGAAGCTTTCTTT

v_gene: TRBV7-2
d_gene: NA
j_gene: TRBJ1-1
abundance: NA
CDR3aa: CASSFNGRGVNTEAFF
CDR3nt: TGTGCCAGCAGCTTTAATGGTCGCGGGGTGAACACTGAAGCTTTCTTT

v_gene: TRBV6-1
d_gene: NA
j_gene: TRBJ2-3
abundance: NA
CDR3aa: CAVRDKYTDTQYF
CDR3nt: TGTGCCGTCCGGGACAAGTACACAGATACGCAGTATTTT

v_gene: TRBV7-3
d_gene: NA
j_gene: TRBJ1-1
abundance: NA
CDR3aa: CASSSRTDLWTEAFF
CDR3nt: TGTGCCAGCAGCTCGAGGACGGACTTGTGGACTGAAGCTTTCTTT

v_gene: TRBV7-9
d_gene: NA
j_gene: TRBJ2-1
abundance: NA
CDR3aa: CASSPIGVNEQFF
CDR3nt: TGTGCCAGCAGCCCAATAGGGGTTAATGAGCAGTTCTTC

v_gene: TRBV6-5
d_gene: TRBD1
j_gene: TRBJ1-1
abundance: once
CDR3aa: CASSYFDRVSTEAFF
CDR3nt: TGTGCCAGCAGTTACTTCGACAGGGTCAGCACTGAAGCTTTCTTT

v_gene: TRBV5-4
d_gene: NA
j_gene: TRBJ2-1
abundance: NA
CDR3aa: CASSWSRSEGEQFF
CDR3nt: TGTGCCAGCAGCTGGAGTAGATCAGAAGGCGAGCAGTTCTTC

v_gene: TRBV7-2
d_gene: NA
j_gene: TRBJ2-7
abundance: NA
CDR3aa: CASSLGLQYEQYF
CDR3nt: TGTGCCAGCAGCTTAGGGTTACAATACGAGCAGTACTTC

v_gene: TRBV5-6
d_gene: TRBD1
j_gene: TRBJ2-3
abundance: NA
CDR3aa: CASEPGQGWGDTQYF
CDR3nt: TGTGCCAGCGAACCGGGACAGGGGTGGGGGGATACGCAGTATTTT